A single sample is the source of the 6 T cell receptor beta chains below, sequenced in a study of cytomegalovirus exposure and HLA in healthy donors. Both 60 Vbeta primers and 13 Jbeta primers went into the PCR. Here immunoSEQ multiplex PCR was the method, and the copy in TCRdb shows in-frame clones only, minus some. Here the sample spans approximately 71,000 clones, about 78% being singletons. The sample consisted of PBMCs. These receptors originate from a woman in her forties in good health and CMV-seropositive.

V usage is TRBV18 and J usage is TRBJ2-1; TRBD2 matches at 8 bases. CDR1 is KGHSH and CDR2 is LQKENI in the germline V gene. Losses at the gene ends were 3 bases for V and 9 bases for J; bases not matched to a gene: 1. The CDR3 spans 12 residues. CDR3 sequence reads: CASSPRGGEQFF. CDR3 sequence (DNA): TGTGCCAGCTCACCCCGGGGGGGTGAGCAGTTCTTC.

The genes are TRBV7-8 and TRBJ2-5; 10 nucleotides agree with TRBD1. The CDR3 is made up of 14 amino acids. The V and J ends lost 2 bases and 4 bases, in that order; junction bases with no gene match: 1. Germline assignment: CDR1 SGHVS and CDR2 FQNEAQ. In nucleotides, the CDR3 is TGTGCCAGCAGCTTAAGGGACAGGGGAGAGACCCAGTACTTC. Translation gives CASSLRDRGETQYF.

The J gene is TRBJ1-5, the V gene TRBV15; 7 bases agree with TRBD1. Germline V CDR1 and CDR2: LNHNV, YYDKDF (reference sequence). This CDR3 has 14 residues. Trimming removed 9 bases from V and 4 bases from J; junction bases left unmatched: 9. The CDR3 region has the DNA TGTGCCACAGAACAGGGGAGTTTGAATCAGCCCCAGCATTTT. Protein: CATEQGSLNQPQHF.

This chain uses TRBV7-2 with TRBJ1-4; TRBD1 might be the D (5 bases). Trimming left V 3 bases short and J 4 bases short, with 12 bases between. This CDR3 region has 15 residues. From germline, CDR1 is SGHTA and CDR2 FQGNSA. CDR3 sequence reads: CASSLRTRDNEKLFF. The DNA of the CDR3 is TGTGCCAGCAGCTTGCGGACACGAGATAATGAAAAACTGTTTTTT.

V and J are TRBV10-3 and TRBJ2-3; D is possibly TRBD1 (6 bases). The CDR3 covers 14 residues. With 10 bases removed from V and 2 bases from J, the gap between germline ends came to 16 bases. Germline V gene sequence: CDR1 ENHRY, CDR2 SYGVKD. For the CDR3, the DNA is TGTGCCACGCTGCTGGGGGCCAACACAGATACGCAGTATTTT. Translating gives CATLLGANTDTQYF.

V gene TRBV5-1 combines with J gene TRBJ1-1; D is unclear. V was pared by 0 bases and J by 5 bases, with 14 bases between. Germline V lookup: CDR1 SGHRS, CDR2 YFSETQ. This CDR3 spans 15 amino acids. In DNA form, the CDR3 reads TGCGCCAGCAGCTTGGCCGGGGAGACGGGGACTGAAGCTTTCTTT. It translates to CASSLAGETGTEAFF.